This entry describes one T cell receptor beta chain. This CDR3 contains 15 residues. Trimming shortened V by 5 bases and J by 0 bases, and 13 bases separated the two germline ends. Per germline, CDR1 SGHRS and CDR2 YFSETQ. This sample was taken from a study of Ad26.COV2.S vaccination and SARS-CoV-2 variants. TCRdb keeps only in-frame clones here, not all; method: immunoSEQ multiplex PCR. The data show a few hundred thousand clones, over 80% seen once. Treatment noted: about 20 received Ad26.COV2.S at low or high dose, single or two shots; 5 received placebo; per-sample allocation not given. Sampling was performed 63 days after the first vaccine or placebo injection. Boston supplied an adult donor aged 18-55 years.

Specimen: peripheral blood, collected in a trial of Ad26.COV2.S vaccine versus placebo. The rearrangement joins TRBV5-1 to TRBJ2-3; D not certain. The source is a person aged 18 to 65 who received the Ad26.COV2.S COVID-19 vaccine or a placebo. The CDR3 DNA follows: TGCGCCAGCAGAACGGACGGAAGAAGCACAGATACGCAGTATTTT. This gives the protein CASRTDGRSTDTQYF.